This T cell receptor (beta chain) was observed in a study of blood T cell repertoires in COVID-19. Overall study context: Collection of acute and convalescent COVID-19 samples took place in the United States, Italy and Spain.

The assay was immunoSEQ multiplex PCR, and TCRdb's table has in-frame clones only and misses some. This table has about 140,000 clones, roughly three quarters appearing once. The germline V gene encodes CDR1 SGHNT and CDR2 YYREEE (reference sequence). The CDR3 extends over 14 amino acids. V was shortened by 3 bases and J by 3 bases, with 11 bases between the two germline ends. The sequenced material came from peripheral blood. The TCR comes from a man aged 50 or older with active or convalescent COVID-19. The genes are TRBV5-4 and TRBJ2-3, with D perhaps TRBD2 (6 bases). The CDR3 DNA follows: TGTGCCAGCAGCTCTCGACTAGGAACAGATACGCAGTATTTT. This translates into CASSSRLGTDTQYF.